The clone carrying this TCR beta chain showed up just once. Primers: 60 Vbeta forward and 13 Jbeta reverse. Profiled with immunoSEQ multiplex PCR; TCRdb holds only in-frame clones, not every one. The repertoire has approximately 160,000 clones, 80% to 85% of them found once; the top ten carry 0.35% to 0.45%. This sample is part of a study of cytomegalovirus exposure and HLA in healthy donors. This CDR3 is built from 15 residues. Trimming at V came to 5 bases and at J to 4 bases, leaving 8 bases not matched to a gene. Germline V gene lookup returns CDR1 MDHEN and CDR2 SYDVKM. V and J are TRBV28 and TRBJ2-1; 7 bases align to TRBD1. Sequencing was done on a sample of PBMCs. The receptor comes from a boy between 2 and 10 years old in good health and CMV-seronegative. The CDR3 DNA reads TGTGCCAGCAGTATAGGGGGCGCGGGTTACAATGAGCAGTTCTTC. Encoded protein: CASSIGGAGYNEQFF. Full variable domain (missing parts from reference TRBV28 and TRBJ2-1): DVKVTQSSRYLVKRTGEKVFLECVQDMDHENMFWYRQDPGLGLRLIYFSYDVKMKEKGDIPEGYSVSREKKERFSLILESASTNQTSMYLCASSIGGAGYNEQFFGPGTRLTVL.